What follows are 27 T cell receptor beta chains derived from one specimen sequenced in a study of blood T cell repertoires in COVID-19. Clones were sequenced by immunoSEQ multiplex PCR, and TCRdb holds only the in-frame ones, with some missing. The data contain 100,000 to 150,000 clones, about 85% of them seen just once; the ten biggest clones take up 7.7%. Sequenced: peripheral blood. The source is a human donor in a cohort sampled during active COVID-19.

CDR3 nucleotides: TGCGCCAGCAGCCCCCGAGGGTTACCGGGACAGGGGGCAATTGATAATTCACCCCTCCACTTT. Protein: CASSPRGLPGQGAIDNSPLHF. This rearrangement joins TRBV5-1 to TRBJ1-6; 12 nucleotides match TRBD1. The CDR3 extends over 21 amino acids. Germline CDR1 and CDR2: SGHRS and YFSETQ. V lost 4 bases, J lost 5 bases, and 19 bases stayed unmatched.

This clone occurred once. The rearrangement joins TRBV12-5 to TRBJ1-4; D remains unclear. Germline assignment: CDR1 LGHNT and CDR2 FRNRAP. V lost 7 bases, J lost 5 bases, and 8 bases lay in between. The CDR3 is 12 residues long. Written as DNA, the CDR3 is TGTGCTAGTGACAGCCCGAATGAAAAACTGTTTTTT. Amino acids: CASDSPNEKLFF. Full variable domain (rest looked up from reference TRBV12-5 and TRBJ1-4): DARVTQTPRHKVTEMGQEVTMRCQPILGHNTVFWYRQTMMQGLELLAYFRNRAPLDDSGMPKDRFSAEMPDATLATLKIQPSEPRDSAVYFCASDSPNEKLFFGSGTQLSVL.

The chain is built from TRBV9 and TRBJ2-2, with TRBD1 matching over 8 bases. The CDR3 is 15 residues long. With 3 bases clipped from V and 4 bases from J, the junction kept 5 bases outside the gene matches. Germline CDR1 reads SGDLS; CDR2 reads YYNGEE. CDR3 loop: CASSAAGTGTGELFF. The CDR3 nucleotides read TGTGCCAGCAGCGCCGCGGGGACAGGCACCGGGGAGCTGTTTTTT.

V usage is TRBV7-9 and J usage is TRBJ2-7; D is ambiguous. This CDR3 contains 14 residues. V lost 5 bases, J lost 6 bases, and 17 bases lay in between. Germline V lookup: CDR1 SEHNR, CDR2 FQNEAQ (reference sequence). The CDR3 loop reads CASSQPGRQSEQYF. Written as DNA, the CDR3 is TGTGCCAGCAGCCAACCAGGCCGTCAGTCCGAGCAGTACTTC.

Written as DNA, the CDR3 is TGTGCCAGCAGCCCCTTACTAGCGGGAGTAAGGGAGCAGTTCTTC. Protein sequence: CASSPLLAGVREQFF. This chain links TRBV6-4 with TRBJ2-1, with 11 nucleotides matching TRBD2. J lost 10 bases, V lost 6 bases, and 11 bases had no gene match. This CDR3 is 15 amino acids long. From germline, CDR1 is MRHNA and CDR2 SNTAGT.

This rearrangement joins TRBV10-2 to TRBJ1-3; D remains unclear. CDR1 is WSHSY, CDR2 SAAADI, per germline. The CDR3 consists of 14 residues. V dropped 8 bases and J dropped 0 bases, with 11 bases sitting between them. DNA for the CDR3: TGCGCCAGCTCCCCTAGCCGCTCTGGAAACACCATATATTTT. This gives the protein CASSPSRSGNTIYF.

This clone was seen a handful of times. The chain uses TRBV28 and TRBJ1-4; D possibly corresponds to TRBD1 (5 bases). CDR1 is MDHEN, CDR2 SYDVKM, per germline. The V and J ends lost 4 bases and 4 bases respectively, with 7 bases between them. The CDR3 covers 13 residues. This CDR3 reads CASSWGHNEKLFF. For the CDR3, the DNA is TGTGCCAGCAGTTGGGGCCATAATGAAAAACTGTTTTTT.

The chain combines TRBV5-1 with TRBJ2-2, with D perhaps matching TRBD1 (5 bases). The CDR3 is made up of 13 amino acids. CDR1 is SGHRS and CDR2 is YFSETQ in the germline V gene. The V end lost 6 bases, the J end lost 3 bases, and 9 bases lay between the germline ends. The CDR3 protein is CASTTRDTGELFF. Here the CDR3 DNA reads TGCGCCAGCACAACCAGGGACACCGGGGAGCTGTTTTTT.

This clone was detected once. V gene TRBV18 combines with J gene TRBJ1-4, with a weak D call TRBD1 (5 bases). The CDR3 covers 15 residues. CDR1 is KGHSH and CDR2 is LQKENI in the germline V gene. The V end lost 5 bases, the J end lost 7 bases, and 17 bases lay between the germline ends. The CDR3 nucleotides are TGTGCCAGCTCAGTAGGGGCGGTGGCCCTTGAAAAACTGTTTTTT. Its protein product is CASSVGAVALEKLFF.

This clone was seen only a few times. V is TRBV18 and J is TRBJ1-5; D perhaps matches TRBD1 (5 bases). CDR3 length equals 15 residues. V lost 6 bases to trimming and J lost 2 bases, with 14 bases between them. CDR1 KGHSH and CDR2 LQKENI come from the germline V gene. CDR3 sequence (DNA): TGTGCCAGCTCTCCCATAGGGGAAGGCAATCAGCCCCAGCATTTT. Its protein is CASSPIGEGNQPQHF.

The chain recombines TRBV7-8 with TRBJ2-1; D perhaps matches TRBD2 (5 bases). Germline values: CDR1 SGHVS, CDR2 FQNEAQ. The CDR3 is made up of 13 amino acids. The V end lost 3 bases, the J end lost 9 bases, and 12 bases lay between the germline ends. CDR3: CASSFTRVGEQFF. As DNA, the CDR3 is TGTGCCAGCAGCTTCACTAGGGTAGGTGAGCAGTTCTTC.

This clone was detected a few times. The chain recombines TRBV5-1 with TRBJ1-2, with TRBD1 matching over 7 bases. Unmatched junction bases numbered 5, after V lost 0 bases and J lost 3 bases. The CDR3 sequence is 15 residues long. CDR1 and CDR2 from the germline V gene are SGHRS and YFSETQ. DNA of the CDR3: TGCGCCAGCAGCTTGGGACAGGGAGGAGACTATGGCTACACCTTC. The encoded protein is CASSLGQGGDYGYTF.

The chain links TRBV11-2 to TRBJ2-7, with TRBD2 identical over 7 bases. J was trimmed by 3 bases and V by 4 bases; bases with no gene match: 6. CDR1 and CDR2 from the germline V gene are SGHAT and FQNNGV. This CDR3 contains 14 residues. In DNA, the CDR3 is TGTGCCAGCAGCTCGTACGGGGGGAACTACGAGCAGTACTTC. It encodes CASSSYGGNYEQYF.

This chain connects TRBV5-1 to TRBJ1-1; D not certain. V was trimmed by 2 bases and J by 4 bases, leaving 15 bases between them. Germline lookup yields CDR1 SGHRS and CDR2 YFSETQ. CDR3 size: 15 residues. The DNA for the CDR3 is TGCGCCAGCAGCTTTGAGGGAGGCTTTGGCACTGAAGCTTTCTTT. Its translation: CASSFEGGFGTEAFF.

The chain uses TRBV27 and TRBJ2-1; 7 positions match TRBD1. The CDR3 extends over 13 amino acids. CDR1 and CDR2 from the germline V gene are MNHEY and SMNVEV (reference sequence). This chain's CDR3 is CEEPGQRINEQFF. In DNA form, the CDR3 reads TGTGAAGAACCGGGACAGCGGATCAATGAGCAGTTCTTC.

V is TRBV12-3 or TRBV12-4 and J is TRBJ1-1; tentative D call: TRBD1 (5 bases). This CDR3 has 12 residues. The V end lost 6 bases, the J end lost 5 bases, and 10 bases lay between the germline ends. This CDR3 is CASSQGGTEAFF. CDR3 nucleotide sequence: TGTGCCAGCAGCCAGGGTGGGACTGAAGCTTTCTTT.

The chain carries TRBV12-3 or TRBV12-4 and TRBJ2-7; 7 positions match TRBD2. There are 13 residues in the CDR3. The V gene end was trimmed by 6 bases and the J gene end by 6 bases; junction bases not matched to a gene: 8. CDR3: CASSTREVGEQYF. CDR3 nucleotide sequence: TGTGCCAGCAGCACTCGGGAGGTCGGCGAGCAGTACTTC.

This clone was found a few times. The chain couples TRBV11-3 to TRBJ1-2; the match to TRBD1 covers 7 bases. The trim removed 7 bases at V and 1 base at J, leaving 12 bases unmatched. The CDR3 totals 16 residues. CDR1 and CDR2 from the germline V gene are SGHNT and YENEEA. The CDR3 nucleotides are TGTGCCAGCACTGATACTACAGGGGAAGGTAACTATGGCTACACCTTC. It encodes CASTDTTGEGNYGYTF.

The chain is built from TRBV12-5 and TRBJ2-1, with D possibly matching TRBD2 (5 bases). In germline, CDR1 is LGHNT, CDR2 FRNRAP. The CDR3 extends over 14 amino acids. V dropped 5 bases and J dropped 8 bases, with 16 bases sitting between them. The CDR3 is CASGRDHKEDEQFF. The CDR3 DNA is TGTGCTAGTGGTCGGGATCATAAAGAGGATGAGCAGTTCTTC.

The chain couples TRBV19 to TRBJ2-3; D is undetermined. CDR1 is LNHDA and CDR2 is SQIVND in the germline V gene (reference sequence). The CDR3 has 18 amino acids. V was trimmed by 1 base and J by 0 bases, leaving 17 bases between them. The DNA of the CDR3 is TGTGCCAGTAGTATAGGGGCCCCCGAGCCAACTAGCACAGATACGCAGTATTTT. It yields the protein CASSIGAPEPTSTDTQYF.

The V gene is TRBV6-5, the J gene TRBJ1-4; TRBD1 agrees at 8 bases. After removal of 7 bases from V and 10 bases from J, the junction contained 14 bases not matched to a gene. Germline CDR1 is MNHEY and CDR2 is SVGAGI. This CDR3 region has 15 residues. CDR3 nucleotide sequence: TGTGCCAGCACTTTTAGGGCTCAGGGGGCGAGAAAACTGTTTTTT. This translates into CASTFRAQGARKLFF.

The chain recombines TRBV6-5 with TRBJ1-4; possible D gene TRBD1, 5 bases. With 0 bases removed from V and 8 bases from J, the gap between germline ends came to 10 bases. The CDR3 consists of 14 residues. The germline CDR1 and CDR2 sequences are MNHEY and SVGAGI. The CDR3 sequence is CASSYSWGREKLFF. The CDR3 nucleotides read TGTGCCAGCAGTTACTCGTGGGGGAGGGAAAAACTGTTTTTT.

The table lists this clone with a count of one. No DNA is shown, since the ends of the CDR3 on it are uncertain; the CDR3 is the one TCRdb lists. This chain uses TRBV21-1 with TRBJ2-7; the D call of TRBD2 is as the table states it, not checked on the DNA. TRBV21-1 is a documented pseudogene. The CDR3 length is 13 residues, termini included. CDR3 sequence: CLGWGLGNYEQYF.

This clone was recorded a few times. This chain joins TRBV5-5 and TRBJ2-3; 9 positions agree with TRBD1. V dropped 5 bases and J dropped 0; count of bases not matched to a gene: 7. From germline, CDR1 is SGHKS and CDR2 YYEKEE (reference sequence). This CDR3 contains 16 residues. CDR3: CASSSPGTGSTDTQYF. In nucleotides, the CDR3 is TGTGCCAGCAGTTCCCCCGGGACAGGGAGCACAGATACGCAGTATTTT. The full variable domain, in which reference TRBV5-5 and TRBJ2-3 provide the parts outside the CDR3, is DAGVTQSPTHLIKTRGQQVTLRCSPISGHKSVSWYQQVLGQGPQFIFQYYEKEERGRGNFPDRFSARQFPNYSSELNVNALLLGDSALYLCASSSPGTGSTDTQYFGPGTRLTVL.

This rearrangement joins TRBV7-8 to TRBJ1-1; 7 bases match TRBD1. The CDR3 has 17 residues. V shed 5 bases and J 0 bases; nucleotides not matched to a gene: 12. Germline V gene data show CDR1 as SGHVS and CDR2 as FQNEAQ. The CDR3 sequence: CASSPWTGALMNTEAFF. The CDR3, as DNA: TGTGCCAGCAGCCCATGGACAGGCGCCCTTATGAACACTGAAGCTTTCTTT.

V gene TRBV6-1 combines with J gene TRBJ2-2, with 7 bases aligning to TRBD2. There are 15 residues in the CDR3. Germline lookup yields CDR1 MNHNS and CDR2 SASEGT. V shed 2 bases and J 7 bases; nucleotides not matched to a gene: 7. CDR3 coding DNA: TGTGCCAGCAGTGAACTCCAGGGAGGGATCGGGGAGCTGTTTTTT. It is translated as CASSELQGGIGELFF.

The count of this clone is one. V gene TRBV7-3 combines with J gene TRBJ2-3; TRBD2 might be the D (7 bases). The CDR3 runs to 14 residues. Germline CDR1 SGHTA, CDR2 FQGTGA. Trimming stripped 1 base from V and 4 bases from J, with 9 bases between. The CDR3 region has the DNA TGTGCCAGCAGCTTAATGGGGGGGCCAGATACGCAGTATTTT. This encodes CASSLMGGPDTQYF.